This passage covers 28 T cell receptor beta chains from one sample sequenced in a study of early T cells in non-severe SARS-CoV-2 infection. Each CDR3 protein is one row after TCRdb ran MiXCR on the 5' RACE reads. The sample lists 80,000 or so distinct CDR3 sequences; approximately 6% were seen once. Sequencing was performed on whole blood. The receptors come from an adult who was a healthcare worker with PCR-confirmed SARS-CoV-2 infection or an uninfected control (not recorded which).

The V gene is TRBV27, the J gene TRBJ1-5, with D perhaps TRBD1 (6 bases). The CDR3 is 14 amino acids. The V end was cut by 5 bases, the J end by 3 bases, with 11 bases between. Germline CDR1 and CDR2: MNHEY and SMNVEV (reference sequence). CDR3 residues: CASSPQGPNQPQHF. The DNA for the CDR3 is TGTGCCAGCAGTCCACAGGGCCCCAATCAGCCCCAGCATTTT.

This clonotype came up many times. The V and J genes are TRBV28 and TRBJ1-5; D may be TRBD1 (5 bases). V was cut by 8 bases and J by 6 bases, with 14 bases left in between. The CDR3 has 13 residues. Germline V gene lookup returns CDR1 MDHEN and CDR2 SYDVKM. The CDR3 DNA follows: TGTGCCAGCCGGGACGGAAGACGTCAGCCCCAGCATTTT. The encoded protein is CASRDGRRQPQHF.

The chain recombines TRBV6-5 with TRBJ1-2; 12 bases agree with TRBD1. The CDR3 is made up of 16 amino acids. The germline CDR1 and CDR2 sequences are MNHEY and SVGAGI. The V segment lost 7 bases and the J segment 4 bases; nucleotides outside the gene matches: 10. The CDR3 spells CASTPRGTGGSYGYTF. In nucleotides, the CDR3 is TGTGCCAGCACTCCCCGGGGGACAGGGGGCTCCTATGGCTACACCTTC.

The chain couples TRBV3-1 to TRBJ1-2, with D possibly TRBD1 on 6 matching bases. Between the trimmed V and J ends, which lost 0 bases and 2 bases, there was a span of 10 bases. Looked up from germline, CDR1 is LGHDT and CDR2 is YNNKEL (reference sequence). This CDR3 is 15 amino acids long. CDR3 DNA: TGTGCCAGCAGCCAAGATAGGGGGGACAACTATGGCTACACCTTC. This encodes CASSQDRGDNYGYTF.

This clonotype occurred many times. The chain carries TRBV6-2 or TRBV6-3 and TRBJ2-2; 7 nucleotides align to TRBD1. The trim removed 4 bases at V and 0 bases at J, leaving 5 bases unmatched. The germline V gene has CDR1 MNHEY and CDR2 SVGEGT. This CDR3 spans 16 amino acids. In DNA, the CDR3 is TGTGCCAGCAGTTCTTATCAGGGGGCGAACACCGGGGAGCTGTTTTTT. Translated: CASSSYQGANTGELFF.

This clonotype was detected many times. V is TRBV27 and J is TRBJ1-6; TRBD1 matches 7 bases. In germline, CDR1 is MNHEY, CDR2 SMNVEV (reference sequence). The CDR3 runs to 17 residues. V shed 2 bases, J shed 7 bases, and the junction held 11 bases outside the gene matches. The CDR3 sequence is CASSLVPRDSKNSPLHF. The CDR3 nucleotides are TGTGCCAGCAGTTTAGTCCCCCGGGACAGTAAAAATTCACCCCTCCACTTT.

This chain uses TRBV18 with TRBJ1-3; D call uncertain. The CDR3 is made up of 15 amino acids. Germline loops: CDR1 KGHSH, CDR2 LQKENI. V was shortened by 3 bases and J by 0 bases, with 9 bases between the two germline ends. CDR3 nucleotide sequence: TGTGCCAGCTCACCGGCGGTCAGCTCTGGAAACACCATATATTTT. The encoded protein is CASSPAVSSGNTIYF.

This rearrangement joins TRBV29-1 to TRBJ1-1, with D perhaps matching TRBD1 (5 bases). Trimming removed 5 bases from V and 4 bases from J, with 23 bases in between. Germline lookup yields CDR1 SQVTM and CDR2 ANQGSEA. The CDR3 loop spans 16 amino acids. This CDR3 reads CSVSSYIGAVGTEAFF. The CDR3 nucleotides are TGCAGCGTTTCGAGTTATATTGGGGCGGTAGGCACTGAAGCTTTCTTT.

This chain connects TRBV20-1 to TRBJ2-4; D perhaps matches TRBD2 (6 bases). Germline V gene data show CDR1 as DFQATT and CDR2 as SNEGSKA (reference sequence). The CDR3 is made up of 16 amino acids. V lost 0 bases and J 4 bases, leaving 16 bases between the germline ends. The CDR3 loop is CSARDRWEDRKNIQYF. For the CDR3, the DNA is TGCAGTGCTAGAGATAGGTGGGAGGATAGGAAAAACATTCAGTACTTC.

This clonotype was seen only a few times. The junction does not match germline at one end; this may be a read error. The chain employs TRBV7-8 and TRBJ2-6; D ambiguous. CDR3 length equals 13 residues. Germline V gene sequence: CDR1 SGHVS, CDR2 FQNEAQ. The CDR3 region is CASSVAGANVLTF. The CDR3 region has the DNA TGTGCCAGCAGCGTAGCTGGGGCCAACGTCCTGACTTTC.

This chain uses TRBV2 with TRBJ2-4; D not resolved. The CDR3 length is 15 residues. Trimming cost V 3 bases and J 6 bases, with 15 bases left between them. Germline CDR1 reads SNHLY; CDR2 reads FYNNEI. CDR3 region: CASSEFRGTLNIQYF. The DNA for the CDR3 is TGTGCCAGCAGTGAGTTCCGCGGCACGTTAAACATTCAGTACTTC.

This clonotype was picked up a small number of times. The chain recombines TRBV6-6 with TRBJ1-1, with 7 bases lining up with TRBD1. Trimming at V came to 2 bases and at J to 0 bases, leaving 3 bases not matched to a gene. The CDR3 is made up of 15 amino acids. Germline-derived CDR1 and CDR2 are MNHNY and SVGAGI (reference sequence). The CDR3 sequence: CASSYHRGMNTEAFF. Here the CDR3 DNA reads TGTGCCAGCAGTTACCACAGGGGCATGAACACTGAAGCTTTCTTT.

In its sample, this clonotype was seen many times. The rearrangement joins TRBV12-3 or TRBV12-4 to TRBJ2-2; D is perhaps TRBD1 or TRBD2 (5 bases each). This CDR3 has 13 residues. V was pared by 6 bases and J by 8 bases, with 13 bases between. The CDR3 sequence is CASSPWGTGELFF. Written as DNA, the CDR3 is TGTGCCAGCAGCCCATGGGGGACGGGGGAGCTGTTTTTT.

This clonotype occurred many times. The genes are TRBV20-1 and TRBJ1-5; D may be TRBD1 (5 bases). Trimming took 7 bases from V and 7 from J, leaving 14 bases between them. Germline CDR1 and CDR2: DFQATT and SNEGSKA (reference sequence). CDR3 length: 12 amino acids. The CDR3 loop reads CSGQGVDQPQHF. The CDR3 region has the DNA TGCAGTGGGCAGGGTGTCGACCAGCCCCAGCATTTT.

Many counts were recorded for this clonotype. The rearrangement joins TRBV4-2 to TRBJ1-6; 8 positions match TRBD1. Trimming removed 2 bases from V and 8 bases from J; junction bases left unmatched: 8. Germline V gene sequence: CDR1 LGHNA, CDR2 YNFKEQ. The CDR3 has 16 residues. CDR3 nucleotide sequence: TGTGCCAGCAGCCAAACCGGACAGGGATTTTATTCACCCCTCCACTTT. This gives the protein CASSQTGQGFYSPLHF.

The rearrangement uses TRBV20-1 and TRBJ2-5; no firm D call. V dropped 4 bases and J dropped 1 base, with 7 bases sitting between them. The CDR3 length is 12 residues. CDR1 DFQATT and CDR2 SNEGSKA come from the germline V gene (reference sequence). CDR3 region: CSATPPQETQYF. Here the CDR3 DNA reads TGCAGTGCTACTCCCCCCCAAGAGACCCAGTACTTC.

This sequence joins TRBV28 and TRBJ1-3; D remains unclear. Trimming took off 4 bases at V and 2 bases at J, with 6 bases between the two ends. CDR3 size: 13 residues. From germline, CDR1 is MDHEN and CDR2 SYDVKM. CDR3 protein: CASSWGTGNTIYF. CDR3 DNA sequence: TGTGCCAGCAGTTGGGGAACTGGAAACACCATATATTTT.

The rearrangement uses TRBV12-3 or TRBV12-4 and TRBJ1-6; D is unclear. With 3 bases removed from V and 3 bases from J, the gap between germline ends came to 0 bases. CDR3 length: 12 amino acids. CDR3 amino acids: CASSFYNSPLHF. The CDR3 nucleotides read TGTGCCAGCAGTTTCTATAATTCACCCCTCCACTTT.

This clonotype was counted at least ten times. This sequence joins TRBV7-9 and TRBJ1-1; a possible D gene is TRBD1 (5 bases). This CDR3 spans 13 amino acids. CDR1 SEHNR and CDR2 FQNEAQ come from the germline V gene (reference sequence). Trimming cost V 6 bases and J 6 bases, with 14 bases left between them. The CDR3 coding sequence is TGTGCCAGCAGGGGTGGCAGGGAAGCTGAAGCTTTCTTT. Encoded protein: CASRGGREAEAFF.

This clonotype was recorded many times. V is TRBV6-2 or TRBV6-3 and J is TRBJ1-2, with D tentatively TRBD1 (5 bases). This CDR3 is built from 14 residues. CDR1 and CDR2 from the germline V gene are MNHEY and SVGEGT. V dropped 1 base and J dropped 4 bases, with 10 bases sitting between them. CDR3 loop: CASSYYLGTYGYTF. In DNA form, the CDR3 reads TGTGCCAGCAGTTACTATTTGGGGACCTATGGCTACACCTTC.

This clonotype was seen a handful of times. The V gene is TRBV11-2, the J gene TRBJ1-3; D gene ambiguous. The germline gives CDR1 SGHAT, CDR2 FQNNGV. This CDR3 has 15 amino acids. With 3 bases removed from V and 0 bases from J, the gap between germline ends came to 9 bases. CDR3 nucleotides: TGTGCCAGCAGCTTGTCTCAAGTCTCTGGAAACACCATATATTTT. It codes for CASSLSQVSGNTIYF.

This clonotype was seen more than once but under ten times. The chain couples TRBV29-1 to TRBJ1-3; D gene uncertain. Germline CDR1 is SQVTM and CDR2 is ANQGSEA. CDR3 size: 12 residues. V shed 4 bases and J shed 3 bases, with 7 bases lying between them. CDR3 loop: CSVASNGNTIYF. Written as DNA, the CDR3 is TGCAGCGTTGCCTCTAATGGAAACACCATATATTTT.

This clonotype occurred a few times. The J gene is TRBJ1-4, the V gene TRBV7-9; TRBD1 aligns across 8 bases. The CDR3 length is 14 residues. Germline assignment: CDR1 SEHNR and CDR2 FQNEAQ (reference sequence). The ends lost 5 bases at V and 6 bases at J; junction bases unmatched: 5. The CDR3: CASSLDRGDEKLFF. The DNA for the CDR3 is TGTGCCAGCAGCCTCGACAGGGGAGATGAAAAACTGTTTTTT.

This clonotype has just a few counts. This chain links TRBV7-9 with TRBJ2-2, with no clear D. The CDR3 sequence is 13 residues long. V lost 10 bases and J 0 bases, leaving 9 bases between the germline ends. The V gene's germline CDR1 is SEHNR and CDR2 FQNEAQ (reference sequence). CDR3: CANSGSNTGELFF. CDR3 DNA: TGTGCCAACAGTGGGTCGAACACCGGGGAGCTGTTTTTT. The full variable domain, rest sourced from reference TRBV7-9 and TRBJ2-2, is DTGVSQNPRHKITKRGQNVTFRCDPISEHNRLYWYRQTLGQGPEFLTYFQNEAQLEKSRLLSDRFSAERPKGSFSTLEIQRTEQGDSAMYLCANSGSNTGELFFGEGSRLTVL.

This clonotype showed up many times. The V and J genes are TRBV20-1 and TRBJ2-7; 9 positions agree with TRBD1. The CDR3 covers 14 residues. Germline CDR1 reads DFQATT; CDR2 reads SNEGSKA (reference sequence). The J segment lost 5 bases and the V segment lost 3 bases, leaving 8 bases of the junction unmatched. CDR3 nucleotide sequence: TGCAGTGCTAGCCTACAGGGGGCGCGCCACGAGCAGTACTTC. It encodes CSASLQGARHEQYF.

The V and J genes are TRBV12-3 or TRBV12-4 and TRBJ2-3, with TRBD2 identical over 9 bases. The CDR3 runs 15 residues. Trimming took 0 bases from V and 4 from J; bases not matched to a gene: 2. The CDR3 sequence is CASSLAAGGADTQYF. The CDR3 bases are TGTGCCAGCAGTTTAGCGGCGGGGGGGGCAGATACGCAGTATTTT.

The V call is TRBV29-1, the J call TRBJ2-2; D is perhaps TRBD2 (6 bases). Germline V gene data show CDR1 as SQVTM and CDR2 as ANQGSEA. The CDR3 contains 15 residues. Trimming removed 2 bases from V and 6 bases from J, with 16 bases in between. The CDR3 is CSVENPSGSPGELFF. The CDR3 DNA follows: TGCAGCGTTGAAAACCCCTCCGGGAGTCCCGGGGAGCTGTTTTTT.

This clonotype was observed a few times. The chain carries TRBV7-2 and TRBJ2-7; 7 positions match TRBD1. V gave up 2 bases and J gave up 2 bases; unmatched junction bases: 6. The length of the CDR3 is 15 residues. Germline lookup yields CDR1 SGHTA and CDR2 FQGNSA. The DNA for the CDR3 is TGTGCCAGCAGCTTAATGGCAGGGGGTACCTACGAGCAGTACTTC. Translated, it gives CASSLMAGGTYEQYF.